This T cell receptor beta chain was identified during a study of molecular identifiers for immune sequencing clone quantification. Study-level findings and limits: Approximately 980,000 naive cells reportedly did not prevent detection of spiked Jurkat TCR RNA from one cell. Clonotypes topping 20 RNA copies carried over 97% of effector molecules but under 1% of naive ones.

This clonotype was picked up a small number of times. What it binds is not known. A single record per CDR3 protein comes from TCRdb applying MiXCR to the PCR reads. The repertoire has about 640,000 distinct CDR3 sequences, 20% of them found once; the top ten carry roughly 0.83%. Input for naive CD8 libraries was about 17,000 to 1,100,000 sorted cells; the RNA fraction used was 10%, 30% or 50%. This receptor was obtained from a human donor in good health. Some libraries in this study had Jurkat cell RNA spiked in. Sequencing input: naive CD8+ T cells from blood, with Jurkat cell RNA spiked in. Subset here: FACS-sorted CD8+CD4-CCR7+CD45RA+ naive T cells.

The CDR3 bases are TGTGCCAGCACCCCGACAGGGGAAGTGGGCTACGAGCAGTACTTC. This sequence encodes CASTPTGEVGYEQYF. The chain combines TRBV9 with TRBJ2-7, with 8 positions matching TRBD1. The CDR3 covers 15 residues. V lost 6 bases and J lost 3; bases outside the gene matches: 11. Per germline, CDR1 SGDLS and CDR2 YYNGEE. The full variable domain, rest sourced from reference TRBV9 and TRBJ2-7, is DSGVTQTPKHLITATGQRVTLRCSPRSGDLSVYWYQQSLDQGLQFLIQYYNGEERAKGNILERFSAQQFPDLHSELNLSSLELGDSALYFCASTPTGEVGYEQYFGPGTRLTVT.